This note documents a single T cell receptor beta chain sequence. Its antigen has not been determined. Base quality data are lacking; no much larger clone is found one base away. The data were taken from a study of cytomegalovirus exposure and HLA in healthy donors (dated by TCRdb to 2016 to 2017). Regarding the complete study: In an earlier analysis of 587 of the donors, approximately 300 Gb of sequence data and 100 million or so unique TCR beta sequences from about 179 million T cells were reported. An early release covering some 640 HLA-typed donors comprised 250 to 350 gigabases of sequencing data and roughly 85 million unique TCR sequences. Of the roughly 400 genotyped donors, roughly 76% were placed in the genetic ancestry cluster associated with self-reported Caucasian donors. The aim of the study was to test whether cataloging public T cell receptors could identify signatures of past pathogen exposure. Using immunosequencing, the study profiled T cell repertoires from 500 to 800 subjects and related those repertoires to cytomegalovirus serostatus. Along with the approximately 650-subject first cohort, a separate validation cohort of roughly 110 different subjects was used. The study combined high-throughput TCR immunosequencing, statistical association of individual TCRs with disease status, and machine learning to predict cytomegalovirus infection status. In a later analysis, previously published TCR beta repertoires from about 640 donors were re-analyzed and high-resolution HLA genotyping was added so that TCR occurrence patterns could be studied. Rather than drawing on any new phenotypic data, the later analysis identified candidate immune exposures from TCR beta sequences and the way those sequences occurred across donors. An earlier analysis of several hundred of the donors used high-throughput TCR beta sequencing to judge whether each TCR beta V gene segment behaved as functional or pseudogenic. Alongside the repertoire data, information on donor age, sex, ethnicity and CMV serostatus was compiled. Genome-wide SNP genotypes for about three fifths of the roughly 670 donors were used in a later genetic analysis, which treated that subset as a discovery cohort. All discovery cohort repertoires had been generated on a single sequencing platform. Class I and class II HLA loci were covered by the typing at four-digit resolution. The number of typed donors differed by locus: about 629-630 for A, B, C, DRB1 and DQB1; 522 for DQA1; 606 for DPA1; and some 430 for DPB1. Four to six DR-DQ haplotypes were handled as single units for association and clustering, since linkage in the cohort was strong. Among over 350 genotyped donors of the cohort, an average of approximately 250,000 unique TCR beta nucleotide sequences were sequenced per donor, 15% to 20% of them non-productive.

The cohort comprised hundreds of healthy bone marrow donors. Cohort members were all nominally healthy when sampled, although unrecorded immune exposures were likely present. The donor tested CMV seropositive and was one of the 289 seropositive cohort members. A peripheral blood sample was provided by each donor, and peripheral blood mononuclear cells were used for TCR beta sequencing. Genomic DNA was extracted from the blood cell samples with the Qiagen DNeasy Blood Extraction Kit. The library was prepared using the immunoSEQ multiplex PCR assay. A mixture of 60 forward primers for TCR Vbeta segments and 13 reverse primers for TCR Jbeta segments was used in the multiplex PCR. A multiplex PCR assay on genomic DNA amplified the CDR3 region of rearranged TCR beta genes. On the Illumina HiSeq System, the amplified TCR beta libraries were sequenced as 87-base-pair reads. As for the original processing: In a later analysis, 80 million or so unique TCR beta chains were counted across the approximately 640 repertoires, and approximately 11 million of these chains were shared by at least two donors. A nearest-neighbor algorithm error-corrected the raw reads and collapsed the reads into unique sequences, merging closely related sequences to remove PCR and sequencing errors. To assign V, D and J gene segments, CDR3 sequences were aligned to IMGT reference sequences. For a sequence to be retained, at least a six-nucleotide match to both a V gene segment and a J gene segment was required. Rearrangements were called productive when the CDR3 lacked stop codons and stayed in frame with V and J; all others were non-productive. CDR3 was defined according to IMGT convention as the region running from the second conserved V-encoded cysteine to the conserved J-encoded phenylalanine. Sequences without an unambiguous match to a single V gene segment were excluded from the earlier analysis of several hundred of the donors. In an earlier analysis of about 590 of the donors, a V segment was called functional when productive rearrangements were above 56.7%, and segregating when the standard deviation between donors exceeded 5%. A statistical classification framework was built to diagnose cytomegalovirus status from the catalog of TCR beta chain sequences. V and J gene assignment, in a later analysis, came from comparing TCR nucleotide sequences with IMGT/GENE-DB human TR gene sequences. Using the TCRdist pipeline, a later analysis assigned CDR3 sequences along with most-parsimonious VDJ recombination scenarios. In a later analysis, each TCR beta chain was defined by its CDR3 amino acid sequence together with its V-gene family, and reads lacking a unique V-gene family were excluded. A later analysis removed several hundred highly shared, low-generation-probability nucleotide sequences to deal with suspected cross-contamination and a sequencing artifact. In a later analysis, a clonal expansion index was calculated for each public chain from normalized within-repertoire ranks of inferred template counts. In a later analysis, generation probabilities were computed using a VDJ recombination model fitted to out-of-frame rearrangements, and the results were checked against IGoR. Hypergeometric tests were used in a later analysis to score TCR-TCR, TCR-HLA and TCR-CMV co-occurrence, with a repertoire-size bias correction applied to the TCR pairs. In a later analysis, false discovery rates were estimated by permuting HLA or CMV assignments 20 times. In a later analysis, co-occurring TCRs were grouped using DBSCAN, and TCRdist sequence similarity was added for clustering within HLA-allele-positive subsets. Repertoires with fewer than 30,000 or more than 120,000 public chains were left out of co-occurrence clustering, as were five repertoires with anomalous nucleotide sharing. The clones in this table, taken by TCRdb from immuneACCESS, are in-frame only. Not every clone is retained; where verified, under half of the shortfall comes from an unresolved V gene, and the cause of the rest is unknown. V and J calls and clone size follow that table, whereas D and trimming were derived from the DNA. The sample yields about 200,000 clones; 82% were counted once. Around 6% of the sample comes from the top ten.

Broader findings and caveats from the paper: A later analysis found that most CMV-associated TCR beta chains appeared HLA-restricted, with HLA associations seemingly driven largely by CMV exposure. While some public TCRs were present in many individuals, most TCR sequences turned up only very rarely across donors. In vitro tests confirmed that a few of the cytomegalovirus-associated TCR beta chains recognize cytomegalovirus antigens. A later analysis associated some 17,000 TCR beta sequences with specific HLA alleles at a false discovery rate of 0.05. An association between a missense DCLRE1C variant and V-gene and J-gene trimming of TCR beta chains was found in a later genetic analysis and replicated in an independent cohort. Roughly uniform sequencing depth across donors was assumed in presence/absence analyses, although this assumption may not hold. In a later analysis, HLA-associated TCR beta chains showed more clonal expansion and lower generation probabilities than non-associated chains that were equally common. The authors suggested that the approach could potentially be extended to other disease states and immunological phenotypes. The cohort was sequenced for TCR beta chains only, and without alpha or paired-chain data the features that could be detected were limited. A further reported finding was that TCR beta sequences accurately predicted the HLA-A and HLA-B alleles for most subjects in the first cohort. In a later analysis, several top co-occurrence clusters were reported to appear linked to parvovirus B19, influenza, CMV and Epstein-Barr virus. According to a later analysis, TCR association rates differed among HLA loci, with DRB1 alleles showing the most associated TCRs and HLA-C alleles showing the fewest. In an earlier analysis of a few hundred of the donors, most TCR beta V segments were observed in productive rearrangements about 90% or about 30% of the time, broadly matching IMGT annotations. Because HLA typing was missing for some donors at each locus, association tests included only the typed subset. The only immune exposure information available for the cohort was CMV serostatus. Because counts were too low, 15 to 20 rarely observed V segments, including chromosome 9 orphons, were excluded from the earlier analysis of 500 to 700 of the donors. When HLA alleles, especially DR and DQ, strongly co-occurred, TCR associations were difficult to assign to individual alleles. Compared with the approximately 670-donor mean, donors in an Asian-associated ancestry cluster had fewer N-insertions in productive TCRs, according to a later genetic analysis. The classifier was reported to diagnose cytomegalovirus status with high specificity and sensitivity in both the original and validation cohorts. In the study, 164 TCR beta chains were listed as associated with cytomegalovirus. The sequencing pipeline was judged likely to have produced a cluster of highly shared sequence variants as a technical artifact. Linkage disequilibrium might explain the correlated functional status among segregating V segments, but an unknown experimental factor could not be ruled out.

Sequences were obtained from PBMCs. The source of this sequence is a man aged 35-49 years in good health and CMV-seropositive.

Read as DNA, the sequence is TGCAGCGGTTCCGAGTGGACTAGAACCTACAATGAGCAGTTCTTC. This codes for CSGSEWTRTYNEQFF. The rearrangement joined TRBV29-1 to TRBJ2-1; TRBD2 fits 7 bases in the junction. The germline V gene provides CDR1 SQVTM and CDR2 ANQGSEA. Trimmed from V: 7 bases; trimmed from J: 2 bases; junction bases lacking a gene match: 11. The CDR3 numbers 15 residues from cysteine through phenylalanine. Left in the record is the CDR3 DNA by itself, 45 bases read in frame from the first base.